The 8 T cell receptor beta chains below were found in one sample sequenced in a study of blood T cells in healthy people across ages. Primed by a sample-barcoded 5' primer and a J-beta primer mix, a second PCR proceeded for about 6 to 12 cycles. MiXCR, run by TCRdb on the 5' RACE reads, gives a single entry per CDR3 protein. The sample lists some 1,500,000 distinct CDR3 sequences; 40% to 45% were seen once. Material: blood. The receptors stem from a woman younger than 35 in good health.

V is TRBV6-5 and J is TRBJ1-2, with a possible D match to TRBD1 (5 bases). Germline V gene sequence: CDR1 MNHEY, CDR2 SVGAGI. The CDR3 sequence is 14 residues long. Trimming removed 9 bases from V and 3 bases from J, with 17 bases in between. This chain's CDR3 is CASSKRDGYYGYTF. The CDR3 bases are TGTGCCAGTAGTAAACGGGACGGATACTATGGCTACACCTTC.

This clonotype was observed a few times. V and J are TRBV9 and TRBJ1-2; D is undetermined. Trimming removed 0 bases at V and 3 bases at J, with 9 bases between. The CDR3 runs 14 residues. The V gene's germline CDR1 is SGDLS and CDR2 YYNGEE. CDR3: CASSVASSDYGYTF. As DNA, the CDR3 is TGTGCCAGCAGCGTAGCATCCTCAGACTATGGCTACACCTTC.

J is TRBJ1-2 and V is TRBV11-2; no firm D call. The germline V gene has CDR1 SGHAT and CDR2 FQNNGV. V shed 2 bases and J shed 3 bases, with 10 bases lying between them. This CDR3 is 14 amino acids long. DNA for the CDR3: TGTGCCAGCAGCTTAAACATGGCCGACTATGGCTACACCTTC. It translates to CASSLNMADYGYTF. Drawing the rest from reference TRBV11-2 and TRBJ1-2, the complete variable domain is EAGVAQSPRYKIIEKRQSVAFWCNPISGHATLYWYQQILGQGPKLLIQFQNNGVVDDSQLPKDRFSAERLKGVDSTLKIQPAKLEDSAVYLCASSLNMADYGYTFGSGTRLTVV.

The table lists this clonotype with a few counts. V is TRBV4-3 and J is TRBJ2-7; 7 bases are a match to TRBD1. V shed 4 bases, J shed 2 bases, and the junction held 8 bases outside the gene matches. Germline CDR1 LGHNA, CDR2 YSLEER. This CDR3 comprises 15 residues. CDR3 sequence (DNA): TGCGCCAGCAGCCCTAGACAGGGCAGAGCCTACGAGCAGTACTTC. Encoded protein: CASSPRQGRAYEQYF.

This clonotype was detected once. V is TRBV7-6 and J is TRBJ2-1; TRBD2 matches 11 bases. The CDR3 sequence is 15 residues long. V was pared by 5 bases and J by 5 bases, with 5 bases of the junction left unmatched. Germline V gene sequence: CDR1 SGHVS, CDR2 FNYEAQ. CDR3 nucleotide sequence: TGTGCCAGCAGCACACTAGCGGGGGCCAACAATGAGCAGTTCTTC. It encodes CASSTLAGANNEQFF.

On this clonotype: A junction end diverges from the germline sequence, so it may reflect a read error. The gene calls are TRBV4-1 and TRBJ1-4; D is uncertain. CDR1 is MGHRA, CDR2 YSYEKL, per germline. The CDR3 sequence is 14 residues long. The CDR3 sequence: CAGSQTVAYEKLFF. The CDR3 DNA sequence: TGCGCCGGCAGCCAAACAGTGGCCTATGAAAAACTGTTTTTT.

CDR3 sequence (DNA): TGTGCCACCAGTGAAGGGGCCAAAATCAATGAGCAGTTCTTC. Translated: CATSEGAKINEQFF. The V gene is TRBV24-1, the J gene TRBJ2-1, with D maybe TRBD1 (5 bases). The V gene's germline CDR1 is KGHDR and CDR2 SFDVKD. This CDR3 is 14 amino acids long. V gave up 4 bases and J gave up 6 bases, with 12 bases separating them.

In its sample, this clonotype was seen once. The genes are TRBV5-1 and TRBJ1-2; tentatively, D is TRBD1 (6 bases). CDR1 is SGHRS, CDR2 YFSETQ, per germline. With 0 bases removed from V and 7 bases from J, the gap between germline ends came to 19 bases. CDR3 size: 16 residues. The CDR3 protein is CASSLAPQGTTAGYTF. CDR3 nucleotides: TGCGCCAGCAGCTTGGCTCCCCAGGGGACCACGGCTGGCTACACCTTC.